A selection of T cell receptor beta chains follows, all from one sample in a study of siplizumab effects on memory and regulatory T cells. Repertoires were generated with immunoSEQ multiplex PCR, while TCRdb's copy carries only in-frame clones and drops some. The sample records roughly 56,000 clones, just over 90% being singletons. The sample was CD8+ T cells sorted from blood. These receptors originate from a human donor in good health. Both conserved end residues are part of each CDR3. The order of the fields is V gene, J gene, CDR3 protein.

v_call: TRBV2
j_call: TRBJ2-7
cdr3_aa: CASSEFGTGDEQYF

v_call: TRBV19
j_call: TRBJ1-3
cdr3_aa: CASSTPWDRVRNTIYF

v_call: TRBV29-1
j_call: TRBJ2-1
cdr3_aa: CSVENTYNEQFF

v_call: TRBV2
j_call: TRBJ2-1
cdr3_aa: CASSPGLAGNNEQFF

v_call: TRBV27
j_call: TRBJ1-2
cdr3_aa: CASQSRDGIYGYTF

v_call: TRBV19
j_call: TRBJ1-1
cdr3_aa: CASSIGQTMNTEAFF

v_call: TRBV5-6
j_call: TRBJ2-1
cdr3_aa: CASSFKGYNEQFF

v_call: TRBV29-1
j_call: TRBJ2-7
cdr3_aa: CSVEDIGSYEQYF

v_call: TRBV13
j_call: TRBJ2-7
cdr3_aa: CASSAGTGGEQYF

v_call: TRBV6-5
j_call: TRBJ2-7
cdr3_aa: CASSSGVYEQYF

v_call: TRBV27
j_call: TRBJ2-7
cdr3_aa: CASSPQYPGYEQYF

v_call: TRBV7-9
j_call: TRBJ2-1
cdr3_aa: CASSPGGTQEFF

v_call: TRBV5-5
j_call: TRBJ2-3
cdr3_aa: CASSLEGTGTDTQYF

v_call: TRBV7-8
j_call: TRBJ2-1
cdr3_aa: CASSLVGSYNEQFF

v_call: TRBV9
j_call: TRBJ2-2
cdr3_aa: CASNARDRGLAGELFF

v_call: TRBV18
j_call: TRBJ2-7
cdr3_aa: CASSLQGLAGELFYEQYF

v_call: TRBV28
j_call: TRBJ2-7
cdr3_aa: CASEGKEDYEQYF

v_call: TRBV6-1
j_call: TRBJ1-1
cdr3_aa: CASSALTGRTSNTEAFF

v_call: TRBV7-9
j_call: TRBJ2-7
cdr3_aa: CASSKGTSEIYEQYF

v_call: TRBV5-1
j_call: TRBJ1-1
cdr3_aa: CASSGPMNTEAFF

v_call: TRBV15
j_call: TRBJ1-1
cdr3_aa: CATSRVDLRTEAFF

v_call: TRBV7-1
j_call: TRBJ2-7
cdr3_aa: CASSSEAGGHEQYF

v_call: TRBV28
j_call: TRBJ2-7
cdr3_aa: CASSPSLSGTYEQYF

v_call: TRBV7-9
j_call: TRBJ2-2
cdr3_aa: CASSSTGTLTGELFF

v_call: TRBV4-3
j_call: TRBJ2-2
cdr3_aa: CASSQVAPLGSGELFF

v_call: TRBV14
j_call: TRBJ2-1
cdr3_aa: CASSQDIRGNEQFF

v_call: TRBV7-9
j_call: TRBJ2-7
cdr3_aa: CASSPGTGAEQYF

v_call: TRBV5-5
j_call: TRBJ2-5
cdr3_aa: CASRPSGISWETQYF

v_call: TRBV7-3
j_call: TRBJ2-3
cdr3_aa: CASSLEPQADTQYF

v_call: TRBV27
j_call: TRBJ1-1
cdr3_aa: CASSFGEGITEAFF

v_call: TRBV7-9
j_call: TRBJ2-7
cdr3_aa: CASSLAPRAYEQYF

v_call: TRBV6-4
j_call: TRBJ1-2
cdr3_aa: CASSPPDRGCGYTF

v_call: TRBV29-1
j_call: TRBJ2-1
cdr3_aa: CSGGGEQFF

v_call: TRBV7-3
j_call: TRBJ2-1
cdr3_aa: CASSPSTGVNEQFF

v_call: TRBV15
j_call: TRBJ2-7
cdr3_aa: CATSRESGAQYF

v_call: TRBV19
j_call: TRBJ2-1
cdr3_aa: CASSVAGSSYNEQFF

v_call: TRBV5-5
j_call: TRBJ2-7
cdr3_aa: CASSSGQGSPPEQYF

v_call: TRBV7-3
j_call: TRBJ2-3
cdr3_aa: CASSLTEDTGTDTQYF

v_call: TRBV4-2
j_call: TRBJ1-1
cdr3_aa: CASSQGGETEAFF

v_call: TRBV11-2
j_call: TRBJ2-3
cdr3_aa: CASSSYDGDERYF

v_call: TRBV7-3
j_call: TRBJ2-1
cdr3_aa: CASSLRASGSYNEQFF

v_call: TRBV14
j_call: TRBJ2-2
cdr3_aa: CASSQKAGELFF

v_call: TRBV27
j_call: TRBJ2-1
cdr3_aa: CASSSADGSYNEQFF

v_call: TRBV4-1
j_call: TRBJ2-2
cdr3_aa: CASSQETSASGRWGAGELFF

v_call: TRBV7-9
j_call: TRBJ1-1
cdr3_aa: CASSPPVTGGVAFF

v_call: TRBV7-3
j_call: TRBJ2-3
cdr3_aa: CASSLTGTSQTSGRTDTQYF

v_call: TRBV6-1
j_call: TRBJ2-2
cdr3_aa: CASREIRGTAGELFF

v_call: TRBV6-1
j_call: TRBJ2-7
cdr3_aa: CASSLSASGIYEQYF

v_call: TRBV7-8
j_call: TRBJ2-7
cdr3_aa: CASSFGSYEQYF

v_call: TRBV27
j_call: TRBJ1-2
cdr3_aa: CASSLSGGGYGYTF

v_call: TRBV19
j_call: TRBJ1-2
cdr3_aa: CATSGQSGYTF

v_call: TRBV29-1
j_call: NA
cdr3_aa: CSVLKTGTGGYEQYF

v_call: TRBV6-6
j_call: TRBJ2-7
cdr3_aa: CASLSGRESYEQYF